The T cell receptor (beta chain) under discussion was sequenced for a study of T-cell memory formation after mild COVID-19. Study overall: Largely, TCR clusters stayed within a single donor.

The authors produced TCR alpha and TCR beta cDNA libraries with sample barcodes and UMIs by 5'RACE using constant-segment primers. One entry per CDR3 protein, called by TCRdb with MiXCR from the 5' RACE reads. The repertoire holds a few hundred thousand distinct CDR3 sequences, with roughly an eighth as singletons. Trimming shortened V by 1 base and J by 7 bases, and 7 bases separated the two germline ends. This CDR3 region has 12 residues. Germline CDR1 and CDR2: LGHNA and YSLEER. The source material was PBMCs or a T cell subset sorted from them (not recorded which). The V and J genes are TRBV4-3 and TRBJ1-1; D gene unclear. The TCR was taken from a man aged 18 to 30 who had mild COVID-19 (a few samples of this study predate the infection). Cell type and time point are not known. CDR3 in DNA: TGCGCCAGCAGCCAAGTTAACGGTGAAGCTTTCTTT. This encodes CASSQVNGEAFF.